A single sample is the source of the 16 T cell receptor beta chains below, sequenced in a study of cytomegalovirus exposure and HLA in healthy donors. TCRdb keeps only in-frame clones here, not all; method: immunoSEQ multiplex PCR. The sample consists of a few hundred thousand clones, around 85% of them appearing once. Sequencing was performed on PBMCs. These receptors originate from a woman in her late teens or twenties in good health and CMV-seronegative.

The V call is TRBV6-1, the J call TRBJ1-2; TRBD1 agrees at 7 bases. Per the germline V gene, CDR1 is MNHNS and CDR2 is SASEGT. The V gene end was trimmed by 3 bases and the J gene end by 4 bases; junction bases not matched to a gene: 5. The CDR3 covers 14 residues. The CDR3: CASSDIYRGYGYTF. CDR3 sequence (DNA): TGTGCCAGCAGTGACATTTACAGGGGCTATGGCTACACCTTC.

The chain recombines TRBV7-6 with TRBJ1-5; D is possibly TRBD1 (6 bases). The CDR3 sequence is 16 residues long. Looked up from germline, CDR1 is SGHVS and CDR2 is FNYEAQ. V shed 3 bases and J shed 4 bases, with 16 bases lying between them. DNA for the CDR3: TGTGCCAGCAGCTTCCGACAGGCTGCTTGGAATCAGCCCCAGCATTTT. This gives the protein CASSFRQAAWNQPQHF.

The chain uses TRBV11-3 and TRBJ1-4, with D hard to call. From germline, CDR1 is SGHNT and CDR2 YENEEA. V was pared by 5 bases and J by 4 bases, with 14 bases between. CDR3 size: 15 residues. The DNA for the CDR3 is TGTGCCAGCAGCCAAGCCACAGCTCTTAATGAAAAACTGTTTTTT. It encodes CASSQATALNEKLFF.

This sequence joins TRBV27 and TRBJ1-5; possibly TRBD1 for D (6 bases). Germline CDR1 reads MNHEY; CDR2 reads SMNVEV (reference sequence). This CDR3 contains 17 residues. The V and J ends lost 1 base and 2 bases respectively, with 15 bases between them. Here the CDR3 reads CASSLFGGAEGNQPQHF. CDR3 bases: TGTGCCAGCAGTTTATTTGGGGGGGCAGAAGGCAATCAGCCCCAGCATTTT.

CDR3 amino acids: CASSEVTGGMQYF. CDR3 DNA sequence: TGTGCCAGCAGTGAGGTGACAGGGGGTATGCAGTATTTT. This rearrangement joins TRBV2 to TRBJ2-3; 9 nucleotides align to TRBD1. The J segment lost 11 bases and the V segment lost 3 bases, leaving 6 bases of the junction unmatched. CDR1 SNHLY and CDR2 FYNNEI come from the germline V gene. The CDR3 is made up of 13 amino acids.

Only a few counts were recorded for this clone. The chain joins TRBV9 to TRBJ2-7; 7 bases are a match to TRBD2. Germline lookup yields CDR1 SGDLS and CDR2 YYNGEE. Trimming removed 0 bases from V and 3 bases from J; junction bases left unmatched: 6. The length of the CDR3 is 15 residues. Here the CDR3 reads CASSVDPAGSYEQYF. The CDR3, as DNA: TGTGCCAGCAGCGTAGACCCAGCGGGGAGCTACGAGCAGTACTTC.

The J gene is TRBJ1-1, the V gene TRBV29-1, with D uncertain. This CDR3 contains 14 residues. Trimming shortened V by 6 bases and J by 0 bases, and 14 bases separated the two germline ends. Germline-derived CDR1 and CDR2 are SQVTM and ANQGSEA. The CDR3 bases are TGCAGCGTCCAGCTGAAGCTAGTGAACACTGAAGCTTTCTTT. Encoded protein: CSVQLKLVNTEAFF.

This rearrangement joins TRBV4-3 to TRBJ2-2; no clear D. V was cut by 2 bases and J by 5 bases, with 18 bases left in between. This CDR3 has 17 amino acids. The germline V gene has CDR1 LGHNA and CDR2 YSLEER. The CDR3 nucleotides read TGCGCCAGCAGCCAAACAGCCGGAACGACCAGAACCGGGGAGCTGTTTTTT. Its translation: CASSQTAGTTRTGELFF.

V usage is TRBV30 and J usage is TRBJ2-3, with 8 bases lining up with TRBD1. The CDR3 is 16 residues long. CDR1 is GTSNPN and CDR2 is SVGIG in the germline V gene (reference sequence). V was pared by 1 base and J by 2 bases, with 8 bases of the junction left unmatched. CDR3 DNA: TGTGCCTGGAGTGCACCAACAGGGGGGTACACAGATACGCAGTATTTT. Protein: CAWSAPTGGYTDTQYF.

The rearrangement joins TRBV2 to TRBJ1-2; 7 bases are a match to TRBD1. The length of the CDR3 is 14 residues. V was clipped by 5 bases and J by 6 bases; unmatched bases: 9. CDR1 is SNHLY and CDR2 is FYNNEI in the germline V gene. The CDR3, as DNA: TGTGCCAGCAGTCTTGGACAGGCCTGGGATGGCTACACCTTC. Translating it yields CASSLGQAWDGYTF.

This clone was seen a single time. The genes are TRBV19 and TRBJ2-1; 11 bases fit TRBD2. Germline V gene lookup returns CDR1 LNHDA and CDR2 SQIVND (reference sequence). With V trimmed by 11 bases and J by 8 bases, 8 bases remained unmatched. The CDR3 spans 13 residues. The CDR3 region is CAVSGRVEDEQFF. The DNA of the CDR3 is TGTGCCGTTAGCGGGAGGGTTGAGGATGAGCAGTTCTTC.

The chain has TRBV19 and TRBJ2-1; no firm D call. The CDR3 consists of 15 residues. V was cut by 2 bases and J by 0 bases, with 8 bases left in between. Germline CDR1 LNHDA, CDR2 SQIVND (reference sequence). The CDR3 spells CASSIQVSSYNEQFF. The CDR3 coding sequence is TGTGCCAGTAGTATACAGGTTTCCTCCTACAATGAGCAGTTCTTC. Full variable domain (missing parts from reference TRBV19 and TRBJ2-1): DGGITQSPKYLFRKEGQNVTLSCEQNLNHDAMYWYRQDPGQGLRLIYYSQIVNDFQKGDIAEGYSVSREKKESFPLTVTSAQKNPTAFYLCASSIQVSSYNEQFFGPGTRLTVL.

The chain couples TRBV5-1 to TRBJ2-1, with TRBD2 matching 11 bases. The CDR3 sequence is 15 residues long. The germline V gene encodes CDR1 SGHRS and CDR2 YFSETQ. V was clipped by 1 base and J by 8 bases; unmatched bases: 5. The CDR3 protein is CASSLLAGGLDEQFF. For the CDR3, the DNA is TGCGCCAGCAGCTTGCTAGCGGGGGGCTTGGATGAGCAGTTCTTC.

J is TRBJ2-7 and V is TRBV29-1; TRBD1 aligns across 10 bases. The CDR3 spans 13 residues. The trim removed 5 bases at V and 5 bases at J, leaving 6 bases unmatched. The germline V gene has CDR1 SQVTM and CDR2 ANQGSEA. The CDR3 DNA reads as TGCAGCGTTAGGGGACAGGGGTCGGACGAGCAGTACTTC. It specifies CSVRGQGSDEQYF.

About this clone: The junction does not match germline at one end; this may be a read error. The gene calls are TRBV29-1 and TRBJ1-1, with D possibly being TRBD1 (5 bases). CDR1 is SQVTM and CDR2 is ANQGSEA in the germline V gene. This CDR3 is 17 amino acids long. CDR3 region: CSVEDGVQFAGNAEAFF. CDR3 DNA sequence: TGCAGCGTTGAAGATGGCGTTCAGTTCGCAGGGAACGCTGAAGCTTTCTTT.

The chain joins TRBV10-3 to TRBJ1-1, with 9 bases identical to TRBD1. Germline CDR1 ENHRY, CDR2 SYGVKD. Trimming at V came to 3 bases and at J to 1 base, leaving 3 bases not matched to a gene. The CDR3 covers 15 residues. The CDR3 is CAISDPGQGNTEAFF. The CDR3 nucleotides read TGTGCCATCAGTGATCCGGGACAGGGGAACACTGAAGCTTTCTTT.